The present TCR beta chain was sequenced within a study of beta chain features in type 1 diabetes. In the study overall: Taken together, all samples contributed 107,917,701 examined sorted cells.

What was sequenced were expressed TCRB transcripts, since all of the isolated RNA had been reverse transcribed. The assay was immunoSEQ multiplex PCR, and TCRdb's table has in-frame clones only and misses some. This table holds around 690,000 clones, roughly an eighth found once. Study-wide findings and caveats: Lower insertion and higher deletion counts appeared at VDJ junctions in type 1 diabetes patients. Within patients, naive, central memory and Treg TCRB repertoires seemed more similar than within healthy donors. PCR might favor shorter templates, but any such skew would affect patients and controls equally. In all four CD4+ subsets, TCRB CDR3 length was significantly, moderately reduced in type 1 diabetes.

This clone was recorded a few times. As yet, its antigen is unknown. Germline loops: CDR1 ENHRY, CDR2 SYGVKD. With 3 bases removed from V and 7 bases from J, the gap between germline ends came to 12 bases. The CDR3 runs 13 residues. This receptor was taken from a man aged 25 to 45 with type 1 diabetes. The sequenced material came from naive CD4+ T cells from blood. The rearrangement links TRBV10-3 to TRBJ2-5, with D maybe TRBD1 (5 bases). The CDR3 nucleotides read TGTGCCATCAGTGATATGGTTGGGGCGACCCAGTACTTC. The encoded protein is CAISDMVGATQYF.